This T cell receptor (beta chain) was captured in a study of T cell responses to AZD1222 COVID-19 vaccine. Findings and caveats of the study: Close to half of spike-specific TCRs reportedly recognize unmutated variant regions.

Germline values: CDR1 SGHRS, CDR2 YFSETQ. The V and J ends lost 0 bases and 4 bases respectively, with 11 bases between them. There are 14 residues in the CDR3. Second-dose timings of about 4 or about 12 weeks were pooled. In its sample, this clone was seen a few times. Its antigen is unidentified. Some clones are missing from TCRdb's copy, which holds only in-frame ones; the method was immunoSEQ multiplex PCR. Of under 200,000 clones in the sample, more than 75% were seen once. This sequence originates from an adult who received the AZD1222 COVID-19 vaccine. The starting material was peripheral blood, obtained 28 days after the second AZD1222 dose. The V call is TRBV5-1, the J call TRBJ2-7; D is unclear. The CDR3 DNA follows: TGCGCCAGCAGCTTGGTGGTGGGGTTTTACGAGCAGTACTTC. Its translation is CASSLVVGFYEQYF.